The next 14 T cell receptor beta chains were all read from a single sample in a study of cytomegalovirus exposure and HLA in healthy donors. 60 Vbeta and 13 Jbeta primers were used in PCR. Measured with immunoSEQ multiplex PCR; TCRdb has only the in-frame clones, and not every one. The data contain about 150,000 clones, 60% to 80% of them singletons. The sequenced sample consisted of PBMCs. The receptors originated from a male donor in good health and CMV-seronegative.

V usage is TRBV2 and J usage is TRBJ1-6, with D unresolved. With 3 bases removed from V and 12 bases from J, the gap between germline ends came to 6 bases. CDR3 size: 11 residues. The germline V gene encodes CDR1 SNHLY and CDR2 FYNNEI. The CDR3 nucleotides are TGTGCCAGCAGTGAGCGGTTACCCCTCCACTTT. This sequence encodes CASSERLPLHF.

The chain links TRBV28 to TRBJ1-6, with 7 bases lining up with TRBD1. CDR1 and CDR2 from the germline V gene are MDHEN and SYDVKM. This CDR3 spans 14 amino acids. Germline trimming cut 5 bases from V and 7 bases from J; bases unmatched to any gene: 5. The CDR3 sequence is CASSTGTVNSPLHF. CDR3 sequence (DNA): TGTGCCAGCAGTACCGGGACAGTAAATTCACCCCTCCACTTT.

This clone is a singleton in its sample. The chain links TRBV19 to TRBJ1-6; 7 nucleotides match TRBD1. The ends lost 7 bases at V and 7 bases at J; junction bases unmatched: 13. CDR3 size: 16 residues. The germline V gene encodes CDR1 LNHDA and CDR2 SQIVND (reference sequence). The chain's CDR3 is CASNLPGTALNSPLHF. DNA for the CDR3: TGTGCCAGTAATCTCCCCGGGACAGCGCTGAATTCACCCCTCCACTTT.

This chain connects TRBV29-1 to TRBJ2-2, with 10 bases that match TRBD2. Germline V CDR1 and CDR2: SQVTM, ANQGSEA. This CDR3 has 15 amino acids. V trimming: 3 bases; J trimming: 5 bases; junction bases outside the gene matches: 6. The CDR3 sequence is CSVDFDSGRTGELFF. The DNA for the CDR3 is TGCAGCGTTGATTTCGATAGCGGGAGGACCGGGGAGCTGTTTTTT.

J is TRBJ2-7 and V is TRBV28; a possible D gene is TRBD2 (6 bases). Trimming cost V 7 bases and J 3 bases, with 16 bases left between them. Germline values: CDR1 MDHEN, CDR2 SYDVKM. This CDR3 has 14 residues. This CDR3 reads CASKAGTVNYEQYF. The DNA of the CDR3 is TGTGCCAGCAAGGCCGGGACTGTAAACTACGAGCAGTACTTC. Variable domain in full (rest from reference TRBV28 and TRBJ2-7): DVKVTQSSRYLVKRTGEKVFLECVQDMDHENMFWYRQDPGLGLRLIYFSYDVKMKEKGDIPEGYSVSREKKERFSLILESASTNQTSMYLCASKAGTVNYEQYFGPGTRLTVT.

This clone was counted only a few times. The V and J genes are TRBV7-6 and TRBJ2-5; TRBD2 is a possible D gene (6 bases). V lost 5 bases to trimming and J lost 2 bases, with 15 bases between them. The CDR3 sequence is 15 residues long. Germline values: CDR1 SGHVS, CDR2 FNYEAQ. CDR3 residues: CASSPGAEGQETQYF. CDR3 nucleotides: TGTGCCAGCAGCCCCGGCGCGGAGGGGCAAGAGACCCAGTACTTC.

As regards this clone: One end of the junction fails to match germline, which may point to a read error. This rearrangement joins TRBV20-1 to TRBJ2-7; D gene uncertain. This CDR3 is 11 amino acids long. The germline CDR1 and CDR2 sequences are DFQATT and SNEGSKA (reference sequence). The CDR3 nucleotides are TGCAGTGCTAGATTCGGGTACGAGCAGTACTTT. Amino acid sequence: CSARFGYEQYF.

The V and J genes are TRBV7-8 and TRBJ2-7; D remains unclear. The V and J ends lost 3 bases and 5 bases respectively, with 5 bases between them. The germline CDR1 and CDR2 sequences are SGHVS and FQNEAQ. The CDR3 spans 11 residues. CDR3 sequence reads: CASSFGHEQYF. In nucleotides, the CDR3 is TGTGCCAGCAGCTTCGGTCACGAGCAGTACTTC.

The chain's CDR3 is CASSLPGGGGYTF. In DNA, the CDR3 is TGTGCCAGCAGTTTACCAGGGGGCGGTGGCTACACCTTC. V gene TRBV28 combines with J gene TRBJ1-2; 8 nucleotides agree with TRBD1. The V segment lost 2 bases and the J segment 7 bases; nucleotides outside the gene matches: 3. CDR3 size: 13 residues. Germline CDR1 reads MDHEN; CDR2 reads SYDVKM.

The rearrangement joins TRBV5-1 to TRBJ2-3; possible D gene TRBD2, 6 bases. The V end was cut by 0 bases, the J end by 6 bases, with 11 bases between. Germline assignment: CDR1 SGHRS and CDR2 YFSETQ. The CDR3 is made up of 14 amino acids. The CDR3 spells CASSLGGTYDTQYF. The DNA for the CDR3 is TGCGCCAGCAGCTTGGGAGGGACTTATGATACGCAGTATTTT.

The gene calls are TRBV27 and TRBJ2-2, with 7 bases lining up with TRBD2. After removal of 5 bases from V and 6 bases from J, the junction contained 3 bases not matched to a gene. The CDR3 consists of 13 residues. CDR1 MNHEY and CDR2 SMNVEV come from the germline V gene (reference sequence). DNA for the CDR3: TGTGCCAGCAGTGTTAGCGGGTCCGGGGAGCTGTTTTTT. Translated, it gives CASSVSGSGELFF.

The gene calls are TRBV9 and TRBJ2-7, with 11 bases identical to TRBD2. This CDR3 comprises 15 residues. Per the germline V gene, CDR1 is SGDLS and CDR2 is YYNGEE. Trimming took 4 bases from V and 6 from J; bases not matched to a gene: 9. The CDR3 protein is CASSPGTSGAGEQYF. The CDR3 nucleotides are TGTGCCAGCAGCCCCGGGACTAGCGGTGCAGGCGAGCAGTACTTC.

The chain is built from TRBV7-2 and TRBJ2-7, with 11 bases aligning to TRBD1. The J segment lost 5 bases and the V segment lost 1 base, leaving 4 bases of the junction unmatched. Germline V gene data show CDR1 as SGHTA and CDR2 as FQGNSA. The CDR3 totals 15 residues. In DNA, the CDR3 is TGTGCCAGCAGCTTAGTCGGGACAGGGGGACACGAGCAGTACTTC. Its protein product is CASSLVGTGGHEQYF.

The CDR3 loop is CASSLTGGSSYNEQFF. CDR3 DNA sequence: TGTGCCAGCAGCTTAACGGGCGGGAGCTCCTACAATGAGCAGTTCTTC. This chain links TRBV7-3 with TRBJ2-1; TRBD2 matches 7 bases. Losses at the gene ends were 0 bases for V and 0 bases for J; bases not matched to a gene: 2. Germline CDR1 and CDR2: SGHTA and FQGTGA. The CDR3 runs 16 residues.